This TCR beta chain originates from a study of response to subunit inactivated influenza vaccine. TCRdb re-analysed the RT-PCR reads in MiXCR, keeping a single row per CDR3 protein. The sample yields hundreds of thousands of distinct CDR3 sequences, around 22% seen once. This clonotype was detected only a few times. Antigen: not known. The CDR3 consists of 14 residues. Deletions cut 7 bases from V and 2 bases from J, with 17 bases between. CDR1 SQVTM and CDR2 ANQGSEA come from the germline V gene. Broader study findings: Authors suggested seasonal influenza vaccinations each recruit few new T cells.

The sample consisted of PBMCs from blood, taken approximately 20 months after vaccination. The rearrangement uses TRBV29-1 and TRBJ1-1; D is unresolved. The receptor was derived from a man aged 50 to 69 who received an inactivated influenza vaccine. The CDR3 sequence: CSASPGPINTEAFF. The CDR3 DNA reads as TGCAGCGCTAGTCCGGGTCCGATAAACACTGAAGCTTTCTTT.